The sample holds a few counts of the clone carrying this T cell receptor (beta chain). A junction boundary mismatches the germline segment, possibly from a read error. The data belong to a study of control samples from healthy donors and cancer patients. The V gene's germline CDR1 is LNHDA and CDR2 SQIVND (reference sequence). CDR3 length: 14 residues. Only in-frame clones appear in the TCRdb table, and some are missing; sequencing was by immunoSEQ multiplex PCR. The sample shows 85,000 to 100,000 clones, 82% of them seen only once. The origin of this receptor is a man in his fifties or sixties in good health. The rearrangement links TRBV19 to TRBJ1-1; possibly TRBD1 for D (6 bases). Source material: blood. CDR3 loop: CASRIGGTNTEAFF. The CDR3 DNA reads as TGTGCCAGTAGGATAGGGGGAACGAACACTGAAGCTTTCTTT.